Listed below are T cell receptor beta chains from one sample, sequenced in a study of cytomegalovirus exposure and HLA in healthy donors. Profiled with immunoSEQ multiplex PCR; TCRdb holds only in-frame clones, not every one. The sample consists of roughly 130,000 clones, about 70% of them appearing once. What was sequenced was PBMCs. These receptors all come from a woman aged 40 to 55 in good health and CMV-seropositive. The CDR3 runs from the conserved cysteine through the conserved F or W. Each record gives: CDR3 DNA, CDR3 protein, clone size, CDR3 length, V gene, J gene, D gene. D genes are given only for firm matches. Clone size appears in some rows only: once, few, many, or a class for an expanded clone.

CDR3 DNA: TGCAGCGTCGATAGGGGCGTCGACCTGAGGCGCTATGGCTACACCTTC
CDR3 protein: CSVDRGVDLRRYGYTF
clone size: .
CDR3 length: 16
V gene: TRBV29-1
J gene: TRBJ1-2
D gene: .

CDR3 DNA: TGTGCCAGCAGTGGGACAGTTCAAGAGACCCAGTACTTC
CDR3 protein: CASSGTVQETQYF
clone size: once
CDR3 length: 13
V gene: TRBV2
J gene: TRBJ2-5
D gene: .

CDR3 DNA: TGTGCCAGCAGTACCGACAGGGCTCAGTACTTC
CDR3 protein: CASSTDRAQYF
clone size: .
CDR3 length: 11
V gene: TRBV2
J gene: TRBJ2-7
D gene: TRBD1

CDR3 DNA: TGTGCCAGTAGTAGCGGGGGAAGGGACAGGGGACATCAGCCCCAGCATTTT
CDR3 protein: CASSSGGRDRGHQPQHF
clone size: once
CDR3 length: 17
V gene: TRBV19
J gene: TRBJ1-5
D gene: TRBD1

CDR3 DNA: TGTGCCAGTAACTATGCCCCGACTAGCGGGGGCCGTCACAATGAGCAGTTCTTC
CDR3 protein: CASNYAPTSGGRHNEQFF
clone size: .
CDR3 length: 18
V gene: TRBV19
J gene: TRBJ2-1
D gene: TRBD2

CDR3 DNA: TGTGCCAGCAGCCGTGGGACAGTGGGCAATCAGCCCCAGCATTTT
CDR3 protein: CASSRGTVGNQPQHF
clone size: few
CDR3 length: 15
V gene: TRBV7-8
J gene: TRBJ1-5
D gene: TRBD1

CDR3 DNA: TGTGCCAGCTCCTCTAGACTCGAGAGAGATACGCAGTATTTT
CDR3 protein: CASSSRLERDTQYF
clone size: .
CDR3 length: 14
V gene: TRBV28
J gene: TRBJ2-3
D gene: .

CDR3 DNA: TGCGCCAGCAGCTTAGGACAGGGCGGCACCGGGGAGCTGTTTTTT
CDR3 protein: CASSLGQGGTGELFF
clone size: .
CDR3 length: 15
V gene: TRBV5-1
J gene: TRBJ2-2
D gene: TRBD1

CDR3 DNA: TGTGCCAGCACTCAATTCCAGGGGAGTTACGAGCAGTACTTC
CDR3 protein: CASTQFQGSYEQYF
clone size: .
CDR3 length: 14
V gene: TRBV7-2
J gene: TRBJ2-7
D gene: .

CDR3 DNA: TGTGCCAGCAGCGGAGGCCGGGATTACGAAAAACTGTTTTTT
CDR3 protein: CASSGGRDYEKLFF
clone size: .
CDR3 length: 14
V gene: TRBV6-6
J gene: TRBJ1-4
D gene: .

CDR3 DNA: TGTGCCAGCAGCCAGCGTGGGGGGGGGCTTGGCACCGGGGAGCTGTTTTTT
CDR3 protein: CASSQRGGGLGTGELFF
clone size: .
CDR3 length: 17
V gene: TRBV7-2
J gene: TRBJ2-2
D gene: .

CDR3 DNA: TGTGCCAGCAGCCTCTACCGGGACTCACAAGAGACCCAGTACTTC
CDR3 protein: CASSLYRDSQETQYF
clone size: .
CDR3 length: 15
V gene: TRBV7-9
J gene: TRBJ2-5
D gene: .

CDR3 DNA: TGCAGTGCTAGAGCCTTTGGCGGCTACACCTTC
CDR3 protein: CSARAFGGYTF
clone size: .
CDR3 length: 11
V gene: TRBV20-1
J gene: TRBJ1-2
D gene: .

CDR3 DNA: TGTGCCAGCAGCTATACCCGGGACAGGGGGCTCACCGGGGAGCTGTTTTTT
CDR3 protein: CASSYTRDRGLTGELFF
clone size: once
CDR3 length: 17
V gene: TRBV7-2
J gene: TRBJ2-2
D gene: TRBD1

CDR3 DNA: TGTGCCAGCTCACCACCGCGGTCGGGGGGCGGCTCTGGAAACACCATATATTTT
CDR3 protein: CASSPPRSGGGSGNTIYF
clone size: .
CDR3 length: 18
V gene: TRBV18
J gene: TRBJ1-3
D gene: .

CDR3 DNA: TGTGCCAGCAGGAAAGACTATGCAACTAATGAAAAACTGTTTTTT
CDR3 protein: CASRKDYATNEKLFF
clone size: once
CDR3 length: 15
V gene: TRBV6-1
J gene: TRBJ1-4
D gene: .

CDR3 DNA: TGCGCCTGGAGTGGACCCGGTACAATGGGCAATCAGCCCCAGTATTTT
CDR3 protein: CAWSGPGTMGNQPQYF
clone size: .
CDR3 length: 16
V gene: TRBV30
J gene: TRBJ2-3
D gene: .

CDR3 DNA: TGCGCCAGCAGCTTGGCCGGCCAGGCGACCCAGTACTTC
CDR3 protein: CASSLAGQATQYF
clone size: .
CDR3 length: 13
V gene: TRBV5-1
J gene: TRBJ2-5
D gene: .

CDR3 DNA: TGTGCCAGCAGCCCTAGGACTCGACGGGAGACCCAGTACTTC
CDR3 protein: CASSPRTRRETQYF
clone size: .
CDR3 length: 14
V gene: TRBV7-6
J gene: TRBJ2-5
D gene: .

CDR3 DNA: TGTGCCAGAAGCCTACCGGGGGTCTACGAGCAGTACTTC
CDR3 protein: CARSLPGVYEQYF
clone size: few
CDR3 length: 13
V gene: TRBV5-3
J gene: TRBJ2-7
D gene: .

CDR3 DNA: TGTGCCAGCTCACCCGACATTGAAGCTTTCTTT
CDR3 protein: CASSPDIEAFF
clone size: once
CDR3 length: 11
V gene: TRBV18
J gene: TRBJ1-1
D gene: .

CDR3 DNA: TGCGCCAGCAGCTTCAAGACTAGCGGGGGGGCGTCCAAAAACATTCAGTACTTC
CDR3 protein: CASSFKTSGGASKNIQYF
clone size: .
CDR3 length: 18
V gene: TRBV5-1
J gene: TRBJ2-4
D gene: TRBD2

CDR3 DNA: TGTGCCAGCAGCTCCACAAGCGGAGCATACAATGAGCAGTTCTTC
CDR3 protein: CASSSTSGAYNEQFF
clone size: .
CDR3 length: 15
V gene: TRBV7-3
J gene: TRBJ2-1
D gene: .

CDR3 DNA: TGTGCCAGCTCACCAGGGGGACAGAGGAACACTGAAGCTTTCTTT
CDR3 protein: CASSPGGQRNTEAFF
clone size: .
CDR3 length: 15
V gene: TRBV18
J gene: TRBJ1-1
D gene: TRBD1

CDR3 DNA: TGTGCCACCAGCAGAGATGCGGCCGGGGAGAGACTAGCCAAAAACATTCAGTACTTC
CDR3 protein: CATSRDAAGERLAKNIQYF
clone size: .
CDR3 length: 19
V gene: TRBV15
J gene: TRBJ2-4
D gene: .

CDR3 DNA: TGTGCCAGCAGTCCCTGGGGACAGGGGGGGGGCAATCAGCCCCAGCATTTT
CDR3 protein: CASSPWGQGGGNQPQHF
clone size: .
CDR3 length: 17
V gene: TRBV28
J gene: TRBJ1-5
D gene: TRBD1

CDR3 DNA: TGTGCCAGCAGTGTCCCAGGGACAATCACCGGGGAGCTGTTTTTT
CDR3 protein: CASSVPGTITGELFF
clone size: .
CDR3 length: 15
V gene: TRBV2
J gene: TRBJ2-2
D gene: .

CDR3 DNA: TGTGCCAGCTCACCGCGACAGGGCCAAGACAATGAGCAGTTCTTC
CDR3 protein: CASSPRQGQDNEQFF
clone size: .
CDR3 length: 15
V gene: TRBV18
J gene: TRBJ2-1
D gene: TRBD1

CDR3 DNA: TGTGCCAGCAGCTTGGGACAGGCTGGGGGAAACACCATATATTTT
CDR3 protein: CASSLGQAGGNTIYF
clone size: .
CDR3 length: 15
V gene: TRBV7-9
J gene: TRBJ1-3
D gene: TRBD1

CDR3 DNA: TGTGCCAGCCGGGGGTTAATGAACACTGAAGCTTTCTTT
CDR3 protein: CASRGLMNTEAFF
clone size: few
CDR3 length: 13
V gene: TRBV6-6
J gene: TRBJ1-1
D gene: .

CDR3 DNA: TGTGCCTGGAGTGACGACAGGGTCCCCGGGGAGCTGTTTTTT
CDR3 protein: CAWSDDRVPGELFF
clone size: .
CDR3 length: 14
V gene: TRBV30
J gene: TRBJ2-2
D gene: TRBD1

CDR3 DNA: TGTGCCAGCAGCCAAGATTTAGGGGAGGGGATGAACTACGAGCAGTACTTC
CDR3 protein: CASSQDLGEGMNYEQYF
clone size: few
CDR3 length: 17
V gene: TRBV14
J gene: TRBJ2-7
D gene: TRBD2

CDR3 DNA: TGTGCCAGCACCCTCCGGGACATCGGTATTTCACCCCTCCACTTT
CDR3 protein: CASTLRDIGISPLHF
clone size: .
CDR3 length: 15
V gene: TRBV27
J gene: TRBJ1-6
D gene: .

CDR3 DNA: TGTGCCAGCAGCCCTCGGACAGCCTATGGCTACACCTTC
CDR3 protein: CASSPRTAYGYTF
clone size: .
CDR3 length: 13
V gene: TRBV9
J gene: TRBJ1-2
D gene: .

CDR3 DNA: TGTGCCAGTCGCACAGCGGGGGGTTCCTACAATGAGCAGTTCTTC
CDR3 protein: CASRTAGGSYNEQFF
clone size: .
CDR3 length: 15
V gene: TRBV19
J gene: TRBJ2-1
D gene: TRBD2

CDR3 DNA: TGCGCCAGCAGCCAAGAGAGCGGACTAGCGGGAAAGACAGATACGCAGTATTTT
CDR3 protein: CASSQESGLAGKTDTQYF
clone size: .
CDR3 length: 18
V gene: TRBV4-1
J gene: TRBJ2-3
D gene: TRBD2

CDR3 DNA: TGTGCCTGGAGTTGGACAGGGGGCGCGGGGACTGAAGCTTTCTTT
CDR3 protein: CAWSWTGGAGTEAFF
clone size: .
CDR3 length: 15
V gene: TRBV30
J gene: TRBJ1-1
D gene: TRBD1

CDR3 DNA: TGTGCCAGCAGCCCGAGAGCAGGGAATTCACCCCTCCACTTT
CDR3 protein: CASSPRAGNSPLHF
clone size: .
CDR3 length: 14
V gene: TRBV11-2
J gene: TRBJ1-6
D gene: .

CDR3 DNA: TGTGCCAGCAGCTTGCCCTTGGTGGAGGGACCGTTGTACTTC
CDR3 protein: CASSLPLVEGPLYF
clone size: many
CDR3 length: 14
V gene: TRBV5-8
J gene: TRBJ2-7
D gene: .

CDR3 DNA: TGTGCCAGCAGCAAAGATGGTCCCGGGACAGGGTATGAAAAACTGTTTTTT
CDR3 protein: CASSKDGPGTGYEKLFF
clone size: once
CDR3 length: 17
V gene: TRBV21-1
J gene: TRBJ1-4
D gene: .

CDR3 DNA: TGTGCCAGCAGCTTGTCTCGGAGCTCCTACAATGAGCAGTTCTTC
CDR3 protein: CASSLSRSSYNEQFF
clone size: once
CDR3 length: 15
V gene: TRBV5-8
J gene: TRBJ2-1
D gene: .

CDR3 DNA: TGTGCCAGCAGCCTCAGCCGCGGCAGCACAGATACGCAGTATTTT
CDR3 protein: CASSLSRGSTDTQYF
clone size: .
CDR3 length: 15
V gene: TRBV6-5
J gene: TRBJ2-3
D gene: .

CDR3 DNA: TGTGCCAGTACCACTTCGGGAGTCAGGTCCAATGAGCAGTTCTTC
CDR3 protein: CASTTSGVRSNEQFF
clone size: .
CDR3 length: 15
V gene: TRBV9
J gene: TRBJ2-1
D gene: .

CDR3 DNA: TGTGCCAGCAGCTTAAGAGGGAACACTGAAGCTTTCTTT
CDR3 protein: CASSLRGNTEAFF
clone size: .
CDR3 length: 13
V gene: TRBV5-6
J gene: TRBJ1-1
D gene: .

CDR3 DNA: TGTGCCTTGACTCCGGGACAGTCGTATGAAAAACTGTTTTTT
CDR3 protein: CALTPGQSYEKLFF
clone size: .
CDR3 length: 14
V gene: TRBV30
J gene: TRBJ1-4
D gene: TRBD1

CDR3 DNA: TGTGCCACCCTACAGGTTTCTCCATTCGAGCAGTACTTC
CDR3 protein: CATLQVSPFEQYF
clone size: .
CDR3 length: 13
V gene: TRBV28
J gene: TRBJ2-7
D gene: .

CDR3 DNA: TGTGCCAGCAGCTTCAGGTCATTGACAGGGAGTAGTAGAGCCGGGGAGCTGTTTTTT
CDR3 protein: CASSFRSLTGSSRAGELFF
clone size: .
CDR3 length: 19
V gene: TRBV7-2
J gene: TRBJ2-2
D gene: TRBD1

CDR3 DNA: TGTGCCAGCAGCTTAGTCGACAGGGCGAACACTGAAGCTTTCTTT
CDR3 protein: CASSLVDRANTEAFF
clone size: .
CDR3 length: 15
V gene: TRBV7-8
J gene: TRBJ1-1
D gene: TRBD1

CDR3 DNA: TGTGCCAGCAGCGTACCGGGGGAGGGCTACACCTTC
CDR3 protein: CASSVPGEGYTF
clone size: once
CDR3 length: 12
V gene: TRBV9
J gene: TRBJ1-2
D gene: .